This T cell receptor (beta chain) was identified in a study of human thymus T cells. Findings and caveats of the study: Thymic repertoires of unrelated individuals were reported in related research to overlap highly. Repertoires sampled from thymus and blood appeared biased in V and J gene usage.

J was trimmed by 5 bases and V by 5 bases; bases with no gene match: 8. The CDR3 spans 15 residues. Germline assignment: CDR1 MNHEY and CDR2 SVGAGI. Repertoires were generated with immunoSEQ multiplex PCR, while TCRdb's copy carries only in-frame clones and drops some. The table records some 130,000 clones, around 96% of them present only once. The thymus was resected at corrective cardiac surgery. Immunologically healthy infants in Finland undergoing congenital heart defect surgery were the donors. This clone was seen a single time. Its antigen is not known. The chain uses TRBV6-5 and TRBJ1-4; 7 nucleotides line up with TRBD1. This clonotype was sampled from a boy under two years old with a congenital heart defect but otherwise immunologically healthy. Sequences were obtained from thymus tissue. CDR3 sequence: CASSTAGTENEKLFF. In DNA form, the CDR3 reads TGTGCCAGCAGTACCGCCGGGACAGAGAATGAAAAACTGTTTTTT.